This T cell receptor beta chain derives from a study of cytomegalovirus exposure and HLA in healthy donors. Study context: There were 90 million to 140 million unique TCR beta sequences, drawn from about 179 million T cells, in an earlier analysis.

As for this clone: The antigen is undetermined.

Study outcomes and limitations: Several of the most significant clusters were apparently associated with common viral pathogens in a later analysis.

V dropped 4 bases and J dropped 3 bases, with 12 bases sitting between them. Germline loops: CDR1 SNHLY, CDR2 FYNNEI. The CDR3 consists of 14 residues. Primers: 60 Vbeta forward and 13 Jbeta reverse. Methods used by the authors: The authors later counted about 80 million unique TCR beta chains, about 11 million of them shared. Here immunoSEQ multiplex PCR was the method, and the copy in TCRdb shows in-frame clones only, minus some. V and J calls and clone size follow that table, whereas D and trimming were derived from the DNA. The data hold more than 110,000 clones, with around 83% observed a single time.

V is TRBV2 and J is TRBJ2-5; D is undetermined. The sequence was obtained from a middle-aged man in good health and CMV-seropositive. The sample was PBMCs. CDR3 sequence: CASSGLGIKETQYF. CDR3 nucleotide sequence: TGTGCCAGCAGTGGGCTAGGAATAAAAGAGACCCAGTACTTC.